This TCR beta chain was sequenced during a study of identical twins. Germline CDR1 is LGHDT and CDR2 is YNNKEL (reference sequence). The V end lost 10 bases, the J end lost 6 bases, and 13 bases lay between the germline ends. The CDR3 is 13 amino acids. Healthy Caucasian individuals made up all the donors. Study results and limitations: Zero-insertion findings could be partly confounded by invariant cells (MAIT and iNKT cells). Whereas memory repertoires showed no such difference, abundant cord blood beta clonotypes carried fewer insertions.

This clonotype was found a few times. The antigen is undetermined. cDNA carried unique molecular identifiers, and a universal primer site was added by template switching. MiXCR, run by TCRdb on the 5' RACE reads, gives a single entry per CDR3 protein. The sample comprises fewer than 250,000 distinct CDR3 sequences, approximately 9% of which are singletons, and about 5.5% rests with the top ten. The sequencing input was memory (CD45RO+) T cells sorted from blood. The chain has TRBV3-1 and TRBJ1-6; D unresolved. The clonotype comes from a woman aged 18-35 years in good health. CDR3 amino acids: CATRREINSPLHF. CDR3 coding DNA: TGTGCCACCCGCCGGGAGATTAATTCACCCCTCCACTTT. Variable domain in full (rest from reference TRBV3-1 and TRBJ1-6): DTAVSQTPKYLVTQMGNDKSIKCEQNLGHDTMYWYKQDSKKFLKIMFSYNNKELIINETVPNRFSPKSPDKAHLNLHINSLELGDSAVYFCATRREINSPLHFGNGTRLTVT.